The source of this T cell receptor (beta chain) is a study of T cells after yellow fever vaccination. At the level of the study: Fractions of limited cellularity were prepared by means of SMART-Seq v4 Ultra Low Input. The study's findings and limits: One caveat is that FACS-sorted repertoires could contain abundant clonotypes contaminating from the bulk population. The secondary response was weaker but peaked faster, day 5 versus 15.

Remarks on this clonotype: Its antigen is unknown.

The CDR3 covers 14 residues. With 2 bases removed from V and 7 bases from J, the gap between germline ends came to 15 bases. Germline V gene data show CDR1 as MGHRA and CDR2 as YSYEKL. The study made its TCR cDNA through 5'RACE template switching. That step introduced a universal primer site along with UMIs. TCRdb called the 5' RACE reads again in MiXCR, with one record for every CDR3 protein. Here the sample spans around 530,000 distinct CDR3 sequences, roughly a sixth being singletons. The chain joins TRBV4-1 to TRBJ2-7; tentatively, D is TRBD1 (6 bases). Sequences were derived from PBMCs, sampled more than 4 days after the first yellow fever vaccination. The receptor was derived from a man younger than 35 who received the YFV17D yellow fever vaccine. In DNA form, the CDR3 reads TGCGCCAGCAGCCAAAATACAGGGCTGGAAGAGCAGTACTTC. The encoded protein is CASSQNTGLEEQYF.